The 9 T cell receptor beta chains listed next were all sequenced from one sample in a study of human T cells and chemical hapten exposure. Time point here: pre-sensitization, week 0. The treatment denotes: therapeutic diphenylcyclopropenone sensitization with weekly scalp DPC. Using its own MiXCR run on the RACE reads, TCRdb lists one record per CDR3 protein. The sample has 300,000 to 450,000 distinct CDR3 sequences, more than 4.5% seen once; the top ten hold around 2.6%. The sequences come from whole blood, collected in connection with sensitization to the hapten diphenylcyclopropenone (DPC). The receptors were gathered from a woman aged 45-59 years with alopecia areata. Some clones in this sample may be carry-over from other donors' samples.

The chain uses TRBV5-6 and TRBJ1-4; perhaps TRBD1 as D (5 bases). V was trimmed by 4 bases and J by 7 bases, leaving 14 bases between them. Germline assignment: CDR1 SGHDT and CDR2 YYEEEE. The CDR3 is 14 residues long. CDR3 nucleotides: TGTGCCAGCAGCCCGGGGCAGATCGGTGAAAAACTGTTTTTT. It codes for CASSPGQIGEKLFF.

This clonotype was observed many times. This chain links TRBV9 with TRBJ2-1, with D perhaps matching TRBD1 or TRBD2 (5 bases each). Per the germline V gene, CDR1 is SGDLS and CDR2 is YYNGEE. Trimming stripped 0 bases from V and 6 bases from J, with 13 bases between. The CDR3 consists of 15 residues. The CDR3 protein is CASSVVGEYRNEQFF. DNA for the CDR3: TGTGCCAGCAGCGTAGTGGGGGAGTACCGCAATGAGCAGTTCTTC.

This clonotype was observed at least ten times. The chain employs TRBV28 and TRBJ2-7, with D unresolved. This CDR3 contains 14 residues. The germline V and J ends were trimmed by 5 bases and 2 bases, with 13 bases remaining between them. The V gene's germline CDR1 is MDHEN and CDR2 SYDVKM. CDR3 in amino acids: CASSKKTIPYEQYF. CDR3 sequence (DNA): TGTGCCAGCAGTAAGAAGACAATACCCTACGAGCAGTACTTC.

This clonotype was seen repeatedly, ten times or more. V and J are TRBV6-1 and TRBJ2-3, with no clear D. Germline CDR1 is MNHNS and CDR2 is SASEGT. V was trimmed by 6 bases and J by 2 bases, leaving 9 bases between them. The CDR3 has 13 residues. The CDR3 DNA sequence: TGTGCCAGCAGCGCGACATACACAGATACGCAGTATTTT. The encoded protein is CASSATYTDTQYF.

This clonotype was found many times. The rearrangement uses TRBV6-1 and TRBJ1-1; D gene ambiguous. The germline gives CDR1 MNHNS, CDR2 SASEGT. Between the trimmed V and J ends, which lost 3 bases and 6 bases, there was a span of 14 bases. The CDR3 loop spans 14 amino acids. The CDR3, as DNA: TGTGCCAGCAGTGATGGTGGAGAACTAGCTGAAGCTTTCTTT. Translated: CASSDGGELAEAFF.

This clonotype showed up just a few times. The V and J genes are TRBV20-1 and TRBJ2-6; D is unclear. CDR1 and CDR2 from the germline V gene are DFQATT and SNEGSKA (reference sequence). Trimming removed 5 bases from V and 1 base from J, with 9 bases in between. The CDR3 consists of 14 residues. The chain's CDR3 is CSADTTSGANVLTF. For the CDR3, the DNA is TGCAGTGCTGATACTACTTCTGGGGCCAACGTCCTGACTTTC.

The chain joins TRBV6-2 or TRBV6-3 to TRBJ2-7; 9 bases match TRBD2. V shed 2 bases and J 6 bases; nucleotides not matched to a gene: 11. The CDR3 loop spans 16 amino acids. CDR1 is MNHEY and CDR2 is SVGEGT in the germline V gene. DNA of the CDR3: TGTGCCAGCAGTTACGGGCGGGAGGGCCCTCCCTCCGAGCAGTACTTC. Amino acid sequence: CASSYGREGPPSEQYF.

The rearrangement links TRBV20-1 to TRBJ1-6; D is ambiguous. The CDR3 has 13 amino acids. CDR1 and CDR2 from the germline V gene are DFQATT and SNEGSKA (reference sequence). With 0 bases removed from V and 10 bases from J, the gap between germline ends came to 10 bases. CDR3 residues: CSARDTGVSPLHF. The CDR3 DNA sequence: TGCAGTGCTAGAGATACGGGTGTGTCACCCCTCCACTTT.

This clonotype was detected many times. The V gene is TRBV5-5, the J gene TRBJ1-6; no firm D call. V dropped 3 bases and J dropped 8 bases, with 15 bases sitting between them. The CDR3 is 15 residues long. Germline lookup yields CDR1 SGHKS and CDR2 YYEKEE (reference sequence). The CDR3 nucleotides are TGTGCCAGCAGCTCGTTTCGGGAAACCGATTCACCCCTCCACTTT. It codes for CASSSFRETDSPLHF.